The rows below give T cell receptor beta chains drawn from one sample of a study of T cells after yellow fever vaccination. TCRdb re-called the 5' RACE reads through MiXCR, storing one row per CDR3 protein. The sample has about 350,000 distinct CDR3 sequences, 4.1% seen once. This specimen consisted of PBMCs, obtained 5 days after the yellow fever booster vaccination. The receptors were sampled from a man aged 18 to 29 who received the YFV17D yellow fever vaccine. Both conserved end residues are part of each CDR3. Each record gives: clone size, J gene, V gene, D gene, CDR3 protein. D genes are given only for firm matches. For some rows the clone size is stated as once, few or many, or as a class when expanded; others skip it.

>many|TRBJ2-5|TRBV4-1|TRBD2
CASSQDPAGGQETQYF
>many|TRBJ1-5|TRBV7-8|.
CASSLIHQGRRFQPQHF
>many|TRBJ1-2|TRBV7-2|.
CASSLGGSYGYTF
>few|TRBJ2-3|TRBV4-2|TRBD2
CASSHIAGGPTDTQYF
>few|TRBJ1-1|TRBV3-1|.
CASSQDRSRMGGTEAFF
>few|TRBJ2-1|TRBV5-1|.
CASSLGHESNEQFF
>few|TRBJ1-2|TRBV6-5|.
CASSQTDYLANYGYTF
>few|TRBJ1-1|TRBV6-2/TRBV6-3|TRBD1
CASSYKQGATEAFF
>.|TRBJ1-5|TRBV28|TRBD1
CASSFLSTGTGVLNQPQHF
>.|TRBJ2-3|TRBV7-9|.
CASSIMSGRPDTQYF
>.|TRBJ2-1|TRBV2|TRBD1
CARRDRGQHEQFF
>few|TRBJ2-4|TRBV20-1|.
CSARGQGGNIQYF
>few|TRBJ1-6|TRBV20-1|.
CSAKGGGQYNSPLHF
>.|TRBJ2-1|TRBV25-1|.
CASSESRLQQFF
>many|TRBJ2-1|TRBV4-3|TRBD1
CASSLGQGANEQFF
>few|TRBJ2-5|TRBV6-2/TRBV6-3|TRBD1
CASSPQGALQETQYF
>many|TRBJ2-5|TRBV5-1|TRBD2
CASSESGARGRTQYF
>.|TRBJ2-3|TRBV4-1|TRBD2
CASSQVTRGTEYF
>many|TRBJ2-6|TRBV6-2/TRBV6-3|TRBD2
CASRGLVAGANVLTF
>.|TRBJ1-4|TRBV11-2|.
CASSLVGGLAANEKLFF
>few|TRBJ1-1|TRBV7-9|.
CASSLAVRNTEAFF
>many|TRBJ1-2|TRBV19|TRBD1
CASSISSQGDYGYTF
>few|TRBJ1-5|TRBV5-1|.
CASSLGSGTGQPQHF
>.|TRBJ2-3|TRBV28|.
CASKGWNVDTQYF
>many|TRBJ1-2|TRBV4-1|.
CASSQDPGSYGYTF
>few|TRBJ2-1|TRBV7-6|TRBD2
CASSLTSGGARIEQFF
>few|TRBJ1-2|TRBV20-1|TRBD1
CSARRGQGEIYGYTF
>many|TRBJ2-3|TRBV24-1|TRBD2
CATSDPGRGDADTQYF
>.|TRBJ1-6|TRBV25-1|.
CASSRPGGSPLHF
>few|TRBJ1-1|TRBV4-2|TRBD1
CASRMQGGRNTEAFF
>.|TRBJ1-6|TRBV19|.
CASSISARNNSPLHF
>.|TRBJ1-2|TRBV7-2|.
CASSYDRSYGYTF
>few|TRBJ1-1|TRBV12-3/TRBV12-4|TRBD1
CASSGTGGVTEAFF